The source of this T cell receptor (beta chain) is a study of post-analysis software for immune sequencing data. About the study: Included among the disease courses, which were recorded for the cohort, were relapsing-remitting, secondary progressive and progressive-relapsing multiple sclerosis. Regarding the study as a whole: In patients, roughly 5 TRBV segments were more frequent than in controls, with TRBV5-6, TRBV5-1 and TRBV20-1 among them. Multiple sclerosis patients had significantly lower normalized Chao1 diversity than controls. Strong co-clustering by F measure was seen for same-batch samples.

In germline, CDR1 is MNHNS, CDR2 SASEGT. The CDR3 runs 14 residues. With V trimmed by 8 bases and J by 4 bases, 8 bases remained unmatched. Unique molecular identifiers were present in the TCR beta cDNA libraries. Starting from about 1 to 10 million T cells, the study yielded about 500,000 cDNA molecules. TCRdb processed the PCR reads anew with MiXCR; each CDR3 protein has one entry. The sample has approximately 730,000 distinct CDR3 sequences; approximately 30% are singletons. This clonotype has just a few counts. Its antigen remains unknown. The sample was blood. This clonotype was obtained from a girl aged 5-17 years with multiple sclerosis. This chain links TRBV6-1 with TRBJ2-3, with TRBD2 matching 8 bases. CDR3 DNA: TGTGCCAGCTTCGACTCGGGAGGGCCAGATACGCAGTATTTT. This gives the protein CASFDSGGPDTQYF.